The 12 T cell receptor beta chains in this list originate from one sample, sequenced in a study of siplizumab effects on memory and regulatory T cells. Sequenced by immunoSEQ multiplex PCR; TCRdb stores in-frame clones only, minus some. The table records 80,000 to 130,000 clones, 91% of them present only once. Sequenced material: CD4+ T cells sorted from blood. Receptor source: a human donor in good health. Some clones in this sample may be carry-over from other donors' samples.

The rearrangement links TRBV6-6 to TRBJ2-7, with a possible D match to TRBD2 (5 bases). The V gene lost 2 bases and the J gene lost 0 bases, with 11 bases spanning the gap. Germline assignment: CDR1 MNHNY and CDR2 SVGAGI (reference sequence). The CDR3 consists of 15 residues. CDR3 coding DNA: TGTGCCAGCAGTTACGGTAGCGCTAGCTCCTACGAGCAGTACTTC. Its protein is CASSYGSASSYEQYF.

The rearrangement links TRBV30 to TRBJ2-7; D is ambiguous. Germline V lookup: CDR1 GTSNPN, CDR2 SVGIG (reference sequence). V lost 1 base and J lost 4, with 8 bases in between. This CDR3 is built from 12 residues. CDR3 nucleotide sequence: TGTGCCTGGAGTGAGGTCGGGTACGAGCAGTACTTC. This codes for CAWSEVGYEQYF. Based on the CDR3 plus reference TRBV30 and TRBJ2-7, the full variable domain is SQTIHQWPATLVQPVGSPLSLECTVEGTSNPNLYWYRQAAGRGLQLLFYSVGIGQISSEVPQNLSASRPQDRQFILSSKKLLLSDSGFYLCAWSEVGYEQYFGPGTRLTVT.

The chain uses TRBV4-1 and TRBJ2-6; D not certain. Trimming pared 2 bases from V and 8 bases from J, leaving 19 bases between. The CDR3 has 17 residues. CDR1 is MGHRA, CDR2 YSYEKL, per germline. CDR3 coding DNA: TGCGCCAGCAGCCAAAGACTCGGGCAGGCAAAATCCAACGTCCTGACTTTC. Translated: CASSQRLGQAKSNVLTF.

The V gene is TRBV4-2, the J gene TRBJ2-5; tentative D call: TRBD1 (6 bases). The end of the DNA is better explained by TRBJ2-7, so the J call may be wrong. CDR1 and CDR2 from the germline V gene are LGHNA and YNFKEQ. The CDR3 covers 14 residues. In nucleotides, the CDR3 is TGTGCCAGCAGCCAAGAAGGGGGAACCTACGAGCAGTACTTC. It is translated as CASSQEGGTYEQYF.

The chain links TRBV5-6 to TRBJ1-1; TRBD1 might be the D (5 bases). CDR1 is SGHDT, CDR2 YYEEEE, per germline. V dropped 2 bases and J dropped 0 bases, with 8 bases sitting between them. The CDR3 length is 14 residues. CDR3 residues: CASSLTGLNTEAFF. CDR3 bases: TGTGCCAGCAGCTTAACAGGCTTGAACACTGAAGCTTTCTTT. Together with reference TRBV5-6 and TRBJ1-1, the CDR3 gives the full variable domain: DAGVTQSPTHLIKTRGQQVTLRCSPKSGHDTVSWYQQALGQGPQFIFQYYEEEERQRGNFPDRFSGHQFPNYSSELNVNALLLGDSALYLCASSLTGLNTEAFFGQGTRLTVV.

In this sample, this clone turned up once. V usage is TRBV19 and J usage is TRBJ1-2; the D gene is possibly TRBD1 (5 bases). The CDR3 sequence is 17 residues long. The V gene's germline CDR1 is LNHDA and CDR2 SQIVND (reference sequence). V lost 4 bases and J lost 0, with 18 bases in between. CDR3 nucleotides: TGTGCCAGTAGTAGGATGGCGGCAGGGTTAACTAACTATGGCTACACCTTC. Its translation: CASSRMAAGLTNYGYTF.

The chain combines TRBV19 with TRBJ1-2; D is possibly TRBD1 (5 bases). The CDR3 covers 11 residues. The germline V gene has CDR1 LNHDA and CDR2 SQIVND (reference sequence). With 5 bases removed from V and 8 bases from J, the gap between germline ends came to 9 bases. In DNA, the CDR3 is TGTGCCAGTAGTGCAGGGAGAGGCTACACCTTC. As protein: CASSAGRGYTF.

V is TRBV5-1 and J is TRBJ2-7; 13 positions agree with TRBD2. Per the germline V gene, CDR1 is SGHRS and CDR2 is YFSETQ. Trimming removed 3 bases from V and 9 bases from J; junction bases left unmatched: 15. This CDR3 has 17 amino acids. The CDR3 here is CASSSIGLAGDLRGQYF. The CDR3, as DNA: TGCGCCAGCAGCTCCATAGGACTAGCGGGGGACCTACGAGGGCAGTACTTC.

Points on this clone: One junction end does not reproduce the germline sequence, and a read error may be involved. The chain uses TRBV7-7 and TRBJ2-1; possibly TRBD1 for D (6 bases). This CDR3 spans 18 amino acids. CDR1 and CDR2 from the germline V gene are SSHAT and FNYEAQ (reference sequence). The CDR3 is CASSPYGKPGQPPHEQFF. The CDR3, as DNA: TGTGCTAGCAGCCCATACGGAAAACCGGGACAACCCCCCCATGAGCAGTTCTTC.

This chain uses TRBV7-3 with TRBJ2-1, with 10 positions matching TRBD2. V lost 3 bases to trimming and J lost 7 bases; unmatched junction nucleotides: 3. Germline assignment: CDR1 SGHTA and CDR2 FQGTGA. The CDR3 contains 14 residues. CDR3 region: CASSFGLADNEQFF. The CDR3 region has the DNA TGTGCCAGCAGCTTTGGACTAGCGGATAATGAGCAGTTCTTC.

The chain couples TRBV7-9 to TRBJ2-7; 11 bases map to TRBD2. The V gene end was trimmed by 4 bases and the J gene end by 3 bases; junction bases not matched to a gene: 11. Per the germline V gene, CDR1 is SEHNR and CDR2 is FQNEAQ (reference sequence). The CDR3 sequence is 17 residues long. The CDR3 loop reads CASSWSTGTSGNYEQYF. The CDR3 nucleotides read TGTGCCAGCAGCTGGAGTACCGGGACTAGCGGAAACTACGAGCAGTACTTC.

V and J are TRBV7-9 and TRBJ2-7; D uncertain. Between the trimmed V and J ends, which lost 4 bases and 5 bases, there was a span of 18 bases. The CDR3 is 15 residues long. The germline CDR1 and CDR2 sequences are SEHNR and FQNEAQ (reference sequence). This chain's CDR3 is CASSSPSVFKDEQYF. CDR3 sequence (DNA): TGTGCCAGCAGCTCACCGAGTGTTTTTAAGGACGAGCAGTACTTC. The variable domain in full, completed from reference TRBV7-9 and TRBJ2-7, reads DTGVSQNPRHKITKRGQNVTFRCDPISEHNRLYWYRQTLGQGPEFLTYFQNEAQLEKSRLLSDRFSAERPKGSFSTLEIQRTEQGDSAMYLCASSSPSVFKDEQYFGPGTRLTVT.